Sequencing of this T cell receptor beta chain was carried out in a study of cytomegalovirus exposure and HLA in healthy donors. On the study more broadly: A previous analysis identified approximately 110 million unique TCR beta sequences derived from approximately 190 million T cells.

The study ran its PCR with 60 Vbeta and 13 Jbeta primers. Sequencing was performed with immunoSEQ multiplex PCR; in TCRdb, only in-frame clones are kept and a portion is missing. The table has over 150,000 clones, about 72% seen once; the top ten hold roughly 2%. The CDR3 has 14 amino acids. In germline, CDR1 is SGHDT, CDR2 YYEEEE. V lost 3 bases and J lost 5; bases outside the gene matches: 7. The genes are TRBV5-6 and TRBJ1-2, with 7 nucleotides matching TRBD1. The sequence was obtained from a man in his fifties or sixties in good health and CMV-seropositive. The sequencing input was PBMCs. The CDR3 reads CASSSRGGGYGYTF. The DNA for the CDR3 is TGTGCCAGCAGCTCAAGAGGGGGCGGGTATGGCTACACCTTC.